Listed below are T cell receptor beta chains from one sample, sequenced in a study of T-cell memory formation after mild COVID-19. MiXCR was run by TCRdb on the 5' RACE reads, yielding one entry per CDR3 protein. The sample includes 130,000 to 150,000 distinct CDR3 sequences, approximately 5.7% of them seen just once. The sample comprised PBMCs or a T cell subset sorted from them (not recorded which). The source is an adult woman who had mild COVID-19 (a few samples of this study predate the infection). Cell type and time point are not known. CDR3s include the opening cysteine and the closing phenylalanine or tryptophan. A D gene is named only where the DNA matches it firmly. Clone sizes are given selectively: once, few, many, or a class where the clone is expanded.

>TRBV7-2|few|TRBJ2-5|-
CASSSSALETQYF
TGTGCCAGCAGCTCCTCGGCGTTAGAGACCCAGTACTTC
>TRBV7-2|many|TRBJ2-3|-
CASSLRATWGIRSTDTQYF
TGTGCCAGCAGCTTACGGGCTACGTGGGGGATTAGGAGCACAGATACGCAGTATTTT
>TRBV12-3/TRBV12-4|many|TRBJ2-3|TRBD2
CASSRGLAGGQYF
TGTGCCAGCAGCCGAGGACTAGCGGGGGGGCAGTATTTT
>TRBV6-5|-|TRBJ2-1|-
CASSEREPTHNEQFF
TGTGCCAGCAGCGAGAGGGAGCCCACCCACAATGAGCAGTTCTTC
>TRBV15|many|TRBJ1-1|-
CATSRGGGQGRMNTEAFF
TGTGCCACCAGCAGAGGGGGGGGTCAGGGTCGAATGAACACTGAAGCTTTCTTT
>TRBV7-3|many|TRBJ2-5|-
CASSSGLPSQETQYF
TGTGCCAGCAGCTCCGGGTTGCCTTCGCAAGAGACCCAGTACTTC
>TRBV6-5|many|TRBJ2-3|-
CATSQGDTQYF
TGTGCCACGTCACAGGGAGATACGCAGTATTTT
>TRBV6-6|-|TRBJ2-1|-
CASSSGLGGGNEQFF
TGTGCCAGCAGTTCCGGACTGGGGGGCGGCAATGAGCAGTTCTTC
>TRBV7-9|many|TRBJ2-1|-
CASSDEGYYNEQFF
TGTGCCAGCAGCGACGAGGGTTACTACAATGAGCAGTTCTTC
>TRBV5-1|many|TRBJ1-1|-
CASSSDISNTEAFF
TGCGCCAGCAGCTCCGACATCTCGAACACTGAAGCTTTCTTT
>TRBV2|many|TRBJ2-3|TRBD2
CASSDPSGSRGTQYF
TGTGCCAGCAGTGACCCTAGCGGGAGTCGGGGTACGCAGTATTTT
>TRBV19|few|TRBJ1-6|-
CASSIRGTPGSLHF
TGTGCCAGTAGTATCCGGGGGACACCCGGTTCCCTCCACTTT
>TRBV25-1|few|TRBJ2-2|-
CASSEDRTVRNYTGELFF
TGTGCCAGCAGTGAAGACCGGACGGTCAGAAACTACACCGGGGAGCTGTTTTTT
>TRBV29-1|many|TRBJ2-7|-
CSVGRTVGYEQYF
TGCAGCGTTGGGCGGACAGTTGGCTACGAGCAGTACTTC
>TRBV24-1|few|TRBJ2-5|-
CATSVNQGGSETQYF
TGTGCCACCAGCGTAAATCAGGGGGGCAGCGAGACCCAGTACTTC
>TRBV10-3|few|TRBJ1-1|-
CAISELEANTEAFF
TGTGCCATCAGTGAGTTAGAAGCGAACACTGAAGCTTTCTTT
>TRBV20-1|once|TRBJ2-1|-
CSAPVYSYNEQFF
TGCAGTGCCCCAGTTTACAGCTACAATGAGCAGTTCTTC
>TRBV20-1|many|TRBJ2-7|-
CSARDPRVGVYEQYF
TGCAGTGCTAGAGATCCACGGGTGGGGGTCTACGAGCAGTACTTC
>TRBV5-1|few|TRBJ1-2|-
CASSLDDGYYGYTF
TGCGCCAGCAGCTTGGATGACGGATACTATGGCTACACCTTC
>TRBV19|few|TRBJ1-1|-
CASSTQWRVRTEAFF
TGTGCCAGTAGTACCCAGTGGAGGGTGCGGACTGAAGCTTTCTTT
>TRBV2|few|TRBJ2-7|-
CASSADALGEQYF
TGTGCCAGCAGTGCAGACGCCCTTGGGGAGCAGTACTTC
>TRBV7-9|-|TRBJ1-1|-
CASTNVQNTEAFF
TGTGCCAGCACGAATGTCCAGAACACTGAAGCTTTCTTT